This TCR beta chain was sequenced for a study of blood T cell repertoires in COVID-19. How the authors handled the data: Reference gene primer amplification yielded estimated nucleated cell counts. Profiling relied on immunoSEQ multiplex PCR, and the TCRdb table lists in-frame clones only, not all of them. That table is the source of V, J and clone size, and D and trimming were worked out from the DNA. Here the sample spans around 200,000 clones, about 88% being singletons. The CDR3 has 15 amino acids. Germline V gene sequence: CDR1 SGHTA, CDR2 FQGTGA. The V gene end was trimmed by 5 bases and the J gene end by 8 bases; junction bases not matched to a gene: 10. In this sample, this clone turned up once.

The chain employs TRBV7-3 and TRBJ2-1; 9 bases agree with TRBD2. The TCR was taken from a woman between 35 and 50 years old with acute COVID-19. The source material was PBMCs or T cells enriched from blood (not recorded which). The DNA of the CDR3 is TGTGCCAGCAGCGACTATGCGGGGGGGCCCCATGAGCAGTTCTTC. It specifies CASSDYAGGPHEQFF.